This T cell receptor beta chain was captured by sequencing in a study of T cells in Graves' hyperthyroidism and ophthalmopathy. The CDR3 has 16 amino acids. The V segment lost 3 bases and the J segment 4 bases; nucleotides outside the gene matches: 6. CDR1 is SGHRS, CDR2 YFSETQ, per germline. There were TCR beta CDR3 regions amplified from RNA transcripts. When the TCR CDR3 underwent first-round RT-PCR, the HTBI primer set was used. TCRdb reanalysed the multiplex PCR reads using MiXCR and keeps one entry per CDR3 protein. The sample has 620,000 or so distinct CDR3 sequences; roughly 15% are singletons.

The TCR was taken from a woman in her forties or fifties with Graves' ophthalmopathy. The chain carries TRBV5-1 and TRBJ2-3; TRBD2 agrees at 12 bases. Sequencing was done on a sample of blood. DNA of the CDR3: TGCGCCAGCAGCTCGACTAGCGGGAGTCGGGCAGATACGCAGTATTTT. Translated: CASSSTSGSRADTQYF.